The present T cell receptor beta chain was sequenced within a study of cytomegalovirus exposure and HLA in healthy donors. Germline V lookup: CDR1 MNHNS, CDR2 SASEGT. The CDR3 length is 13 residues. Trimming removed 6 bases from V and 4 bases from J, with 10 bases in between. In the case of this clone: What it binds is not known.

Whole-study findings and limits: Accurate predictions that matched the HLA-A and HLA-B alleles of most subjects were reportedly made from TCR beta sequences. With later analysis, a missense DCLRE1C variant became linked to TCR beta V- and J-gene trimming. Donors belonging to an Asian-associated ancestry cluster reportedly showed fewer N-insertions in productive TCRs than the approximately 690-donor mean, according to what a later analysis found.

Amplification used 60 Vbeta primers and 13 Jbeta primers. Methods used by the authors: As a later analysis found, there were 82 million or so unique TCR beta chains, of which some 10 million were shared. Repertoires were generated with immunoSEQ multiplex PCR, while TCRdb's copy carries only in-frame clones and drops some. That table furnishes V, J and clone size, whereas the DNA furnished D and trimming. This sample has 150,000 or so clones, with roughly 74% found just once. Sequenced input: PBMCs. The receptor was derived from a woman in her 40s in good health and CMV-seropositive. The chain uses TRBV6-1 and TRBJ2-1; tentative D call: TRBD1 (6 bases). The CDR3 sequence is CASSAGQYNEQFF. The CDR3 region has the DNA TGTGCCAGCAGCGCAGGACAGTACAATGAGCAGTTCTTC.